The rows below give T cell receptor beta chains drawn from one sample of a study of T cell repertoires in cytomegalovirus infection. TCRdb passed the reads through MiXCR, listing each CDR3 protein once. The data contain about 400,000 distinct CDR3 sequences, over 15% of them seen just once; the ten biggest clones take up 7.5% to 9%. Sequencing was performed on PBMCs. The receptors come from a human donor in good health (CMV status not recorded). Some clones in this sample may be carry-over from other donors' samples. Each CDR3 is given without its conserved first and last residue.

V: TRBV7-6
CDR3: ASSVDPGVEETQY

V: TRBV5-4
CDR3: ASSSGRLAYEQY

V: TRBV19
CDR3: ASKTGTGDTYNEQF

V: TRBV28
CDR3: ASSLIGGAEAF

V: TRBV6-1
CDR3: ASRARGSGESPYEQY

V: TRBV12-3/TRBV12-4
CDR3: ASSSSGGAKNIQY

V: TRBV7-2
CDR3: ASSLGQREFNEQF

V: TRBV7-6
CDR3: ASSEGETYEQY

V: TRBV5-4
CDR3: ASSPRTGLAITGYYNEQF

V: TRBV6-5
CDR3: ASSYAGLAGGPTQETQY

V: TRBV2
CDR3: ASTGLAGRNEQF

V: TRBV2
CDR3: ASSRQLRGQETQY

V: TRBV30
CDR3: AWRYGNTIY

V: TRBV7-6
CDR3: ASSPPGYTYEQY

V: TRBV9
CDR3: ASSAGTDAYEQY

V: TRBV7-2
CDR3: ASSLKYEQF

V: TRBV4-2
CDR3: ASSRTSGGDTDTQY

V: TRBV12-3/TRBV12-4
CDR3: ASRSGRTYEQY

V: TRBV9
CDR3: ASSVEGARDNEQF

V: TRBV19
CDR3: AISDRGYQPQH

V: TRBV5-1
CDR3: ASREGLGELF

V: TRBV5-4
CDR3: ASSFRDRTYNEQF

V: TRBV10-3
CDR3: AIGPGGITDTQY

V: TRBV7-9
CDR3: ASSTGVGWGEAF

V: TRBV11-2
CDR3: ASSLDSTLQETQY

V: TRBV6-2/TRBV6-3
CDR3: ASSYQSGHPYEKY

V: TRBV7-8
CDR3: ASSLGQALEAF

V: TRBV7-2
CDR3: ASSTRAETQY

V: TRBV6-8
CDR3: ASTSAGKSYEQY

V: TRBV19
CDR3: ASRTRGDSYNEQF

V: TRBV7-9
CDR3: ASSLVGGTYEQY

V: TRBV5-1
CDR3: ASSERTPGEQY

V: TRBV10-3
CDR3: AISPQGRDEQY

V: TRBV2
CDR3: ASRGRSASSYNEQF

V: TRBV28
CDR3: ASSLGTRFNSPLH

V: TRBV7-2
CDR3: ASSFQASGGGNEQF

V: TRBV6-1
CDR3: ASSRGATGELF

V: TRBV20-1
CDR3: SAEKGGRGVRTDTQY

V: TRBV6-2/TRBV6-3
CDR3: ASSSGTGQFGAF

V: TRBV6-1
CDR3: ASSENWGQGDTEAF

V: TRBV6-5
CDR3: ASSYRAANEKLF

V: TRBV10-3
CDR3: AIMELAGTVNEQF

V: TRBV7-2
CDR3: ASSFEGTVGANVLT

V: TRBV7-2
CDR3: ASSLERLAGGEQY

V: TRBV7-2
CDR3: ASSISSGDNNEQF

V: TRBV6-6
CDR3: ASSGTNYGYT

V: TRBV6-1
CDR3: ASSPPGGWAYQPQH

V: TRBV27
CDR3: ASSLGLLNEQF

V: TRBV19
CDR3: ASSMSRGRYGYT

V: TRBV6-2/TRBV6-3
CDR3: ASSAGTDMNTEAF

V: TRBV7-8
CDR3: ASSSRDRIGANVLT

V: TRBV24-1
CDR3: ATSWVGYEQY

V: TRBV7-8
CDR3: ASRRAAEDWEAF

V: TRBV6-5
CDR3: ASRHRGSNEKLF

V: TRBV7-2
CDR3: ASSLVGGSTDTQY